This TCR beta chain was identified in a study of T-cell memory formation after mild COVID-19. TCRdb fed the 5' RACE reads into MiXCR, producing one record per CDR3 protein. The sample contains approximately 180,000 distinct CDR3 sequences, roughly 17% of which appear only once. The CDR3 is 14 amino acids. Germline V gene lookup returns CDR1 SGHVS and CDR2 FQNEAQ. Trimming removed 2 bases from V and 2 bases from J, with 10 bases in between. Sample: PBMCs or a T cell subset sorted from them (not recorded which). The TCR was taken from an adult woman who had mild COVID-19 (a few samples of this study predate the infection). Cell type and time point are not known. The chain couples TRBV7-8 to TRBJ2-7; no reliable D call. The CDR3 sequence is CASSLSKGPYEQYF. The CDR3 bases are TGTGCCAGCAGCTTAAGTAAAGGGCCCTACGAGCAGTACTTC.